These 3 T cell receptor beta chains share one sample of origin, sequenced in a study of blood T cell repertoires in COVID-19 (TCRdb year 2020). Library preparation was by the immunoSEQ multiplex PCR assay. The table was pulled from immuneACCESS by TCRdb, which kept in-frame rearrangements only. Such tables lose some clones; where checked, under half of the loss comes from unresolved V genes, and the rest has no known cause. The sample includes about 270,000 clones, with around nine tenths observed a single time. Just under 9% of the sample rests with the top ten. The sample consisted of peripheral blood. The receptors stem from a man aged 35 to 55 with active or convalescent COVID-19.

CDR3 amino acids: CASSQSGGRQPQHF. DNA for the CDR3: TGTGCCAGCAGCCAAAGCGGAGGACGGCAGCCCCAGCATTTT. This chain links TRBV3-1 (or the pseudogene TRBV3-2) with TRBJ1-5; no clear D. V lost 2 bases and J lost 7, with 12 bases in between. The CDR3 spans 14 residues. From germline, CDR1 is LGHDT and CDR2 YNNKEL (reference sequence).

Here the CDR3 DNA reads TGTGCCAGCTCACCCCAGAGTTACGGGACAGTTTACCAAGAGACCCAGTACTTC. As protein: CASSPQSYGTVYQETQYF. This rearrangement joins TRBV18 to TRBJ2-5, with 7 bases matching TRBD1. V gave up 3 bases and J gave up 0 bases; unmatched junction bases: 13. Germline CDR1 KGHSH, CDR2 LQKENI. The CDR3 totals 18 residues.

The chain couples TRBV7-9 to TRBJ2-1; 10 bases match TRBD2. The CDR3 runs to 17 residues. Per the germline V gene, CDR1 is SEHNR and CDR2 is FQNEAQ (reference sequence). J gave up 4 bases and V 2 bases, and 8 bases lay outside the gene matches. The CDR3 DNA reads as TGTGCCAGCAGCTTAACGCTAGCGGGAGAGAATTACAATGAGCAGTTCTTC. As protein: CASSLTLAGENYNEQFF.